Listed here are 30 T cell receptor beta chains from one sample, sequenced in a study of PD-L1 blockade in urothelial cancer. Clones were read by immunoSEQ multiplex PCR, and TCRdb kept only the in-frame ones, dropping some. The repertoire holds 35,000 to 40,000 clones, with 86% as singletons. Sample time point: peripheral blood 6 weeks after treatment start. This sample comprised PBMCs, obtained around atezolizumab (anti-PD-L1) treatment. The receptors come from a man aged 55-75 years with urothelial cancer.

This chain uses TRBV11-1 with TRBJ2-7; D is possibly TRBD2 (6 bases). The CDR3 is made up of 15 amino acids. V gave up 1 base and J gave up 5 bases, with 15 bases separating them. Germline values: CDR1 SGHAT, CDR2 FQDESV (reference sequence). In nucleotides, the CDR3 is TGTGCCAGCAGCTTAGGGGGGGTAAGAGGAAACGAGCAGTACTTC. This gives the protein CASSLGGVRGNEQYF.

The table lists this clone with a few counts. The chain employs TRBV5-1 and TRBJ1-1; no clear D. The CDR3 runs 15 residues. Trimming cost V 0 bases and J 2 bases, with 11 bases left between them. Germline lookup yields CDR1 SGHRS and CDR2 YFSETQ. CDR3 protein: CASSLAGSGNTEAFF. CDR3 DNA sequence: TGCGCCAGCAGCTTGGCCGGCTCGGGAAACACTGAAGCTTTCTTT.

The chain joins TRBV19 to TRBJ1-3, with 8 bases aligning to TRBD1. The CDR3 extends over 13 amino acids. The germline V gene encodes CDR1 LNHDA and CDR2 SQIVND (reference sequence). V lost 6 bases and J lost 3; bases outside the gene matches: 1. In DNA, the CDR3 is TGTGCCAGTAGAGGGACAGGTGGAAACACCATATATTTT. Translation: CASRGTGGNTIYF.

The chain is built from TRBV6-5 and TRBJ1-2, with a possible D match to TRBD1 (6 bases). Germline V gene lookup returns CDR1 MNHEY and CDR2 SVGAGI. V gave up 5 bases and J gave up 12 bases, with 16 bases separating them. This CDR3 contains 12 residues. CDR3 region: CASSERVGGDTF. The CDR3 DNA is TGTGCCAGCAGTGAAAGAGTAGGGGGGGACACCTTC.

V and J are TRBV11-2 and TRBJ2-1; TRBD2 agrees at 12 bases. Germline CDR1 reads SGHAT; CDR2 reads FQNNGV. The CDR3 contains 17 residues. The V segment lost 5 bases and the J segment 4 bases; nucleotides outside the gene matches: 9. The CDR3 DNA sequence: TGTGCCAGCAGCCCCCGACTAGCGGGAGTATCTTACAATGAGCAGTTCTTC. Translating gives CASSPRLAGVSYNEQFF.

The chain couples TRBV9 to TRBJ2-2; 13 nucleotides line up with TRBD2. In germline, CDR1 is SGDLS, CDR2 YYNGEE. The CDR3 contains 17 residues. After removal of 2 bases from V and 8 bases from J, the junction contained 9 bases not matched to a gene. The CDR3 loop is CASSVETSGRARGELFF. CDR3 bases: TGTGCCAGCAGCGTCGAAACTAGCGGGAGGGCCAGGGGGGAGCTGTTTTTT.

The chain combines TRBV19 with TRBJ2-1; 7 nucleotides line up with TRBD2. The CDR3 totals 14 residues. V dropped 4 bases and J dropped 12; count of bases not matched to a gene: 12. The germline V gene has CDR1 LNHDA and CDR2 SQIVND (reference sequence). CDR3 bases: TGTGCCAGTAGTACCCAAGGGACTATCGGCCCGCAGTTCTTC. Translating gives CASSTQGTIGPQFF.

This chain connects TRBV4-3 to TRBJ2-3, with D possibly TRBD2 on 5 matching bases. V gave up 4 bases and J gave up 4 bases, with 12 bases separating them. The CDR3 sequence is 14 residues long. Germline V gives CDR1 LGHNA, CDR2 YSLEER. The CDR3 DNA reads as TGCGCCAGCAGCCTGGGCTCCGGGGCAGATACGCAGTATTTT. It specifies CASSLGSGADTQYF.

The V and J genes are TRBV19 and TRBJ2-7; 11 bases fit TRBD2. Germline trimming cut 6 bases from V and 3 bases from J; bases unmatched to any gene: 10. Germline CDR1 LNHDA, CDR2 SQIVND (reference sequence). CDR3 length: 16 residues. CDR3 in amino acids: CASRSLAGLAVYEQYF. The CDR3 nucleotides read TGTGCCAGTAGAAGTTTGGCGGGACTAGCGGTCTACGAGCAGTACTTC. Full variable domain (remainder filled in from reference TRBV19 and TRBJ2-7): DGGITQSPKYLFRKEGQNVTLSCEQNLNHDAMYWYRQDPGQGLRLIYYSQIVNDFQKGDIAEGYSVSREKKESFPLTVTSAQKNPTAFYLCASRSLAGLAVYEQYFGPGTRLTVT.

The V and J genes are TRBV7-2 and TRBJ2-1; TRBD2 matches 14 bases. Trimming took 6 bases from V and 6 from J; bases not matched to a gene: 13. The CDR3 is 18 amino acids. Germline V gene data show CDR1 as SGHTA and CDR2 as FQGNSA. CDR3 nucleotide sequence: TGTGCCAGCAGGTTCGGGACTAGCGGGGGCCGTCGAAGCAATGAGCAGTTCTTC. Translation gives CASRFGTSGGRRSNEQFF.

V gene TRBV18 combines with J gene TRBJ2-7; no definite D call. V dropped 3 bases and J dropped 4 bases, with 7 bases sitting between them. This CDR3 has 12 amino acids. In germline, CDR1 is KGHSH, CDR2 LQKENI. The CDR3 loop reads CASSPTEYEQYF. CDR3 in DNA: TGTGCCAGCTCACCCACAGAATACGAGCAGTACTTC.

The chain carries TRBV6-5 and TRBJ2-3; TRBD1 aligns across 12 bases. This CDR3 comprises 15 residues. The germline V gene has CDR1 MNHEY and CDR2 SVGAGI. J was trimmed by 5 bases and V by 6 bases; bases with no gene match: 6. The CDR3, as DNA: TGTGCCAGCAGATCCGGGACAGGGGGCAGAGATACGCAGTATTTT. Its translation: CASRSGTGGRDTQYF.

The gene calls are TRBV12-5 and TRBJ1-5, with a tentative D call TRBD1 (5 bases). Trimming took 5 bases from V and 5 from J, leaving 10 bases between them. Per germline, CDR1 LGHNT and CDR2 FRNRAP. The CDR3 length is 13 residues. The CDR3, as DNA: TGTGCTAGTGGTGGGGGGAGTCATCAGCCCCAGCATTTT. It is translated as CASGGGSHQPQHF.

J is TRBJ1-1 and V is TRBV10-1; a weak D match, TRBD1 (5 bases). The CDR3 spans 15 residues. Germline V gene sequence: CDR1 WNHNN, CDR2 SYGVQD (reference sequence). V lost 4 bases, J lost 1 base, and 13 bases lay in between. The chain's CDR3 is CASSGKGKGNTEAFF. In DNA, the CDR3 is TGCGCCAGCAGTGGGAAGGGGAAGGGGAACACTGAAGCTTTCTTT.

The J gene is TRBJ2-7, the V gene TRBV19, with TRBD1 identical over 7 bases. CDR3 length equals 16 residues. The germline V gene has CDR1 LNHDA and CDR2 SQIVND (reference sequence). V shed 4 bases and J 7 bases; nucleotides not matched to a gene: 16. The CDR3 DNA reads as TGTGCCAGTAGTACTAACCGGGACAGTTACCGTCGGGAGCAGTACTTC. As protein: CASSTNRDSYRREQYF.

This clone occurred once. The chain carries TRBV6-5 and TRBJ1-2; 7 bases match TRBD1. Germline values: CDR1 MNHEY, CDR2 SVGAGI. The trim removed 6 bases at V and 7 bases at J, leaving 8 bases unmatched. This CDR3 has 13 amino acids. The CDR3 DNA sequence: TGTGCCAGCAGATCCCCACAGGGGAGTGGCTACACCTTC. This translates into CASRSPQGSGYTF.

This sequence joins TRBV7-2 and TRBJ1-4, with 7 bases lining up with TRBD1. The CDR3 covers 16 residues. V lost 6 bases, J lost 8 bases, and 15 bases stayed unmatched. Germline V gene lookup returns CDR1 SGHTA and CDR2 FQGNSA. The CDR3 here is CASSPHTRQGGEKLFF. CDR3 DNA: TGTGCCAGCAGTCCACACACTCGACAGGGTGGCGAAAAACTGTTTTTT.

The chain carries TRBV27 and TRBJ1-5, with 8 bases that match TRBD1. Germline lookup yields CDR1 MNHEY and CDR2 SMNVEV (reference sequence). Trimming cost V 3 bases and J 6 bases; bases outside gene matches: 13. The CDR3 is 17 residues long. The CDR3 coding sequence is TGTGCCAGCAGTTTTTTCGCCGGGACAGGTGGAACTCAGCCCCAGCATTTT. Translated: CASSFFAGTGGTQPQHF.

This chain links TRBV4-2 with TRBJ2-4; a weak D match, TRBD1 (5 bases). There are 16 residues in the CDR3. Germline lookup yields CDR1 LGHNA and CDR2 YNFKEQ. Deletions cut 0 bases from V and 3 bases from J, with 12 bases between. DNA of the CDR3: TGTGCCAGCAGCCAAGATCAGGGTGGGTACAAAAACATTCAGTACTTC. Translated: CASSQDQGGYKNIQYF.

This chain joins TRBV12-5 and TRBJ1-2; D gene unclear. The CDR3 has 13 residues. The V gene lost 5 bases and the J gene lost 2 bases, with 9 bases spanning the gap. Germline-derived CDR1 and CDR2 are LGHNT and FRNRAP. The CDR3 loop is CASGGGANYGYTF. The CDR3 coding sequence is TGTGCTAGTGGTGGAGGAGCCAACTATGGCTACACCTTC.

V and J are TRBV7-8 and TRBJ1-2, with D hard to call. Trimming pared 0 bases from V and 6 bases from J, leaving 14 bases between. Looked up from germline, CDR1 is SGHVS and CDR2 is FQNEAQ. This CDR3 spans 15 amino acids. The CDR3 loop reads CASSLARGRLDGYTF. CDR3 in DNA: TGTGCCAGCAGCTTAGCGCGAGGCAGATTGGATGGCTACACCTTC.

The V and J genes are TRBV18 and TRBJ1-4; possibly TRBD1 for D (6 bases). V dropped 3 bases and J dropped 0 bases, with 11 bases sitting between them. Germline V gene sequence: CDR1 KGHSH, CDR2 LQKENI. The CDR3 runs 16 residues. CDR3 sequence reads: CASSPDSFATNEKLFF. The CDR3 region has the DNA TGTGCCAGCTCACCGGACAGCTTTGCAACTAATGAAAAACTGTTTTTT.

J is TRBJ1-2 and V is TRBV19; 12 bases fit TRBD1. Per germline, CDR1 LNHDA and CDR2 SQIVND (reference sequence). After removal of 6 bases from V and 8 bases from J, the junction contained 7 bases not matched to a gene. The length of the CDR3 is 14 residues. CDR3 nucleotides: TGTGCCAGTAGGCCAACCGGGACAGGGGGCGGCTACACCTTC. It yields the protein CASRPTGTGGGYTF. Full variable domain (remainder filled in from reference TRBV19 and TRBJ1-2): DGGITQSPKYLFRKEGQNVTLSCEQNLNHDAMYWYRQDPGQGLRLIYYSQIVNDFQKGDIAEGYSVSREKKESFPLTVTSAQKNPTAFYLCASRPTGTGGGYTFGSGTRLTVV.

This clone has just one count. This chain uses TRBV7-9 with TRBJ2-3; 11 nucleotides agree with TRBD2. CDR3 length equals 18 residues. CDR1 and CDR2 from the germline V gene are SEHNR and FQNEAQ (reference sequence). J gave up 5 bases and V 3 bases, and 13 bases lay outside the gene matches. For the CDR3, the DNA is TGTGCCAGCAGCTTTCCATCCGTGGGGACTAGCGGTAGAGATACGCAGTATTTT. Translated: CASSFPSVGTSGRDTQYF.

CDR3: CSVEDQGAGVPLHF. In DNA form, the CDR3 reads TGCAGCGTTGAAGATCAGGGGGCCGGAGTACCCCTCCACTTT. The chain links TRBV29-1 to TRBJ1-6, with 8 positions matching TRBD1. The V segment lost 0 bases and the J segment 12 bases; nucleotides outside the gene matches: 7. From germline, CDR1 is SQVTM and CDR2 ANQGSEA. The CDR3 contains 14 residues.

The V gene is TRBV10-1, the J gene TRBJ2-7, with 7 bases that match TRBD1. The V segment lost 5 bases and the J segment 11 bases; nucleotides outside the gene matches: 9. The germline V gene has CDR1 WNHNN and CDR2 SYGVQD (reference sequence). The CDR3 contains 12 residues. The CDR3 sequence: CASSLPGGREYF. CDR3 in DNA: TGCGCCAGCAGTCTGCCAGGGGGTAGGGAGTACTTC.

The chain recombines TRBV11-3 with TRBJ2-2, with D perhaps TRBD1 (9 bases). V gave up 5 bases and J gave up 5 bases, with 21 bases separating them. CDR1 is SGHNT, CDR2 YENEEA, per germline. The CDR3 is 17 residues long. The DNA for the CDR3 is TGTGCCAGCAGCCCGGGGGGGACAGGGCCGGAGACCGGGGAGCTGTTTTTT. It is translated as CASSPGGTGPETGELFF.

The chain uses TRBV19 and TRBJ2-5; 7 bases map to TRBD2. CDR3 length equals 14 residues. V shed 6 bases and J 2 bases; nucleotides not matched to a gene: 6. From germline, CDR1 is LNHDA and CDR2 SQIVND (reference sequence). CDR3 coding DNA: TGTGCCAGTAGCGAACGGGAGGTACAAGAGACCCAGTACTTC. Translated: CASSEREVQETQYF.

The rearrangement uses TRBV6-5 and TRBJ1-5; D perhaps matches TRBD1 (6 bases). The V gene lost 5 bases and the J gene lost 0 bases, with 11 bases spanning the gap. The CDR3 is 15 amino acids. Germline CDR1 and CDR2: MNHEY and SVGAGI. The CDR3 region is CASSQGTFSNQPQHF. The CDR3 nucleotides read TGTGCCAGCAGTCAAGGGACATTTAGCAATCAGCCCCAGCATTTT.

This rearrangement joins TRBV27 to TRBJ1-2, with 11 bases fitting TRBD1. V was pared by 1 base and J by 1 base, with 8 bases of the junction left unmatched. CDR3 size: 18 residues. Per germline, CDR1 MNHEY and CDR2 SMNVEV (reference sequence). The CDR3 coding sequence is TGTGCCAGCAGTTTATACGGACAGGGGGCTAACAGTAACTATGGCTACACCTTC. It is translated as CASSLYGQGANSNYGYTF.